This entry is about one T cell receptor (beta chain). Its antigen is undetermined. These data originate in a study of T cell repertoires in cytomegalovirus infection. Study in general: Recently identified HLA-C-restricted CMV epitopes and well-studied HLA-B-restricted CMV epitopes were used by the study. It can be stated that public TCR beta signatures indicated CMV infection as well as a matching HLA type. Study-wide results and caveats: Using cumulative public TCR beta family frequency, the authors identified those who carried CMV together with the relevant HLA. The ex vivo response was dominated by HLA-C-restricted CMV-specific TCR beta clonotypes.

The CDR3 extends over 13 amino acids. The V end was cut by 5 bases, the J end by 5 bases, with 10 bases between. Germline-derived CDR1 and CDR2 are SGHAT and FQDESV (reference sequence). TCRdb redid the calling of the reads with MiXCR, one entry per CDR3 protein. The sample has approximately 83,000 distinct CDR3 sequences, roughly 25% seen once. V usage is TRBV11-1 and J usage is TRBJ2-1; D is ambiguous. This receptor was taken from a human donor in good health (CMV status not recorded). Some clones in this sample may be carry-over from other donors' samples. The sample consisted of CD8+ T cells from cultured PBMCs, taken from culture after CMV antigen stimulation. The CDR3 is CASSVALNNEQFF. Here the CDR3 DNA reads TGTGCCAGCAGCGTCGCCCTAAACAATGAGCAGTTCTTC.